The text below deals with one T cell receptor (beta chain). Its antigen remains unidentified. The time point label for this specimen denotes: baseline before first vaccination. Samples from vaccinated people were obtained from the UK trials COV001 and COV002, which included a single-blind randomized controlled phase 2/3 trial of AZD1222 (ChAdOx1 nCoV-19) in healthy adults. Trial participant PBMC samples were collected at day 0 and day 28 after the second dose for TCRbeta chain sequencing. Taken from cysteine to phenylalanine, the CDR3 has 15 residues. Only CDR3 DNA remains: 45 bases, in frame from the first base. The germline V gene (reference sequence) sets CDR1 to LNHDA and CDR2 to SQIVND. Between the V and J ends, shortened by 4 bases and 6 bases respectively, the junction contains 13 bases. The CDR3 regions of human TCRbeta chains were analyzed by immunosequencing. The source study handled its data this way. TCRs in the repertoires were matched against a reference library of SARS-CoV-2-specific TCRs that had been generated with the MIRA antigen-specificity platform. Breadth was defined as the fraction of unique TCRs that were SARS-CoV-2-associated, and depth was defined as the fraction of total T cells that were SARS-CoV-2-associated. Using the MIRA data, each spike-specific TCR was mapped to the spike region that the TCR reacts to and placed in a CD4 or CD8 class. Log10-transformed breadth and depth values were compared by one-way ANOVA with Sidak's multiple comparisons tests. Held by TCRdb, this immuneACCESS table contains in-frame sequences only and omits some clones. Under half of the omission traces to an unresolved V gene where checked; the cause of the rest is unknown. V, J and clone size derive from that table, while D and trimming were established from the DNA sequence. In this sample's table one finds about 140,000 clones. The ten largest make up about 2.3% of the sample.

The source of the sample is a study of T cell responses to AZD1222 COVID-19 vaccine (TCRdb year 2021). For context, the study as a whole: TCR sequencing covered some 240 trial participants: 207 given two doses of AZD1222 and 26 given two doses of MenACWY control vaccine. Trial participants were enrolled by age into subgroups of 18-55, 56-69 and 70-plus years, and roughly 160, 29 and 62 TCR-sequenced participants, respectively, were included in these subgroups. The study at large found these results: Vaccine-associated CD4 TCRs spanned the whole spike protein, with dominant responses in regions 160-218 and 743-854. Epitopes outside the regions mutated in the B.1.351 and B.1.1.7 variants were reportedly recognized by nearly half of the unique spike-specific TCRs. Conclusions about previously exposed vaccinees are limited, since just five to seven AZD1222 recipients were seropositive for SARS-CoV-2 at baseline. A significant rise in spike-specific TCR breadth and depth was observed after two AZD1222 doses relative to day 0 and relative to MenACWY recipients. No day 14 peak-response samples were available, so repertoires were characterized only after the peak T cell response. Participants were mostly white British, with more females than males. The authors suggested clonal diversity may have been underestimated. The 56-69-year group was small, and its depth increase did not reach significance, likely because of low power.

The TCR sequence derives from an adult in good health. The sample consisted of peripheral blood. The V and J segments used are TRBV19 and TRBJ1-6; the D segment cannot be called with confidence. The DNA sequence is given as TGTGCCAGTAGTACCCCAGGTCGGGGTAATTCACCCCTCCACTTT. Translated, it reads CASSTPGRGNSPLHF.